These T cell receptor beta chains were read from a single sample in a study of shared clonotypes between healthy human individuals. Measured with immunoSEQ multiplex PCR; TCRdb has only the in-frame clones, and not every one. The sample records about 580,000 clones, nearly 98% being singletons. Source material: naive CD8+ T cells sorted from blood. The receptors come from a man between 25 and 39 years old in good health. The CDR3 runs from the conserved cysteine through the conserved F or W.

>TRBV7-9
CASSLGGEGYTF
>TRBV4-1
CASSQVQGDEKLFF
>TRBV7-9
CASSYGGNTEAFF
>TRBV5-5
CASSVDTNTEAFF
>TRBV7-2
CASSQYHVGNTIYF
>TRBV10-1
CASSESGRDYEQYF
>TRBV13
CASSLGMDRGFHEQYF
>TRBV7-8
CASSSRDRLSTYEQYF
>TRBV27
CASSRGGDTEAFF
>TRBV29-1
CTGTGGSYNEQFF
>TRBV5-1
CASRWTSGANEQYF
>TRBV6-1
CASTKEPTGYYEQYF
>TRBV5-6
CASSLDVGRDRVYEQYF
>TRBV7-6
CASSLNTNQPQHF
>TRBV7-9
CASSFYRDRVEKLFF
>TRBV7-6
CASSLSRNDSGRGYEQYF
>TRBV5-6
CASSLGLQGAFSEWKAFF
>TRBV7-9
CASSLDRGVANEQFF
>TRBV5-1
CASSLWTSEFNEQFF
>TRBV7-7
CASSFSRGAQYF
>TRBV6-6
CASSSTDSRNTEAFF
>TRBV7-9
CASSFVFSGSDTDTQYF
>TRBV29-1
CSVEGGGAQYF
>TRBV6-5
CASSPGVAGYEQYF
>TRBV29-1
CSVAGSSYEQYF
>TRBV6-5
CASSYRLREEYYEQYF
>TRBV20-1
CSYRAGGQFF
>TRBV11-1
CATLINRVIDNEQFF
>TRBV14
CASSQASGRDNEQFF
>TRBV11-2
CASSLDFRPGGQFF
>TRBV30
CAWSLVGNQPQHF
>TRBV7-2
CASSFAGGPGEQFF
>TRBV5-1
CASSLVGTVQETQYF
>TRBV5-1
CASSSNPTGLRETQYF
>TRBV18
CASSKDSSTLTYEQYF
>TRBV30
CAWSSLEANQPQHF
>TRBV4-3
CASSLLGGSPEQYF
>TRBV19
CASSMAALGDRVPKQPQHF
>TRBV7-3
CASSPSVGSTDTQYF
>TRBV5-4
CASSLGPGGTTDTQYF
>TRBV29-1
CSVEDSTSGSFPWEQYF
>TRBV7-8
CASSLQGDQETQYF
>TRBV27
CASRGPSNQPQHF
>TRBV12-5
CASGLASGSGTDTQYF
>TRBV7-9
CASSLAVDEQFF
>TRBV9
CASSPGDLAFYEQYF
>TRBV10-2
CASRTGGSTEAFF
>TRBV5-4
CASSAPGTPDTQYF
>TRBV9
CASRDDGNTIYF
>TRBV7-9
CASSLAATRRNTEAFF
>TRBV27
CASSSRSGQYTGELFF
>TRBV5-6
CASSSDGGATDTQYF
>TRBV27
CASSLEAGVLGTDTQYF